The clone carrying this TCR beta chain was counted a few times. Its antigen is not identified. This sample is part of a study of cytomegalovirus exposure and HLA in healthy donors. Notes on the study in general: Accurate prediction of most subjects' HLA-A and HLA-B alleles from TCR beta sequences was reported.

V was clipped by 5 bases and J by 5 bases; unmatched bases: 7. Germline CDR1 GTSNPN, CDR2 SVGIG (reference sequence). The CDR3 runs 14 residues. These donors counted as nominally healthy when sampled, but unrecorded immune exposures were likely. Researchers ran the PCR with 60 Vbeta and 13 Jbeta primers. Only in-frame clones appear in the TCRdb table, and some are missing; sequencing was by immunoSEQ multiplex PCR. The table includes about 150,000 clones, approximately 84% detected once. Sequenced: PBMCs. V is TRBV30 and J is TRBJ1-3, with 9 positions matching TRBD1. This TCR was sampled from a woman between 35 and 50 years old in good health and CMV-seropositive. In nucleotides, the CDR3 is TGTGCCTGGGAGGGACAGGGTGGCCGAAACACCATATATTTT. This gives the protein CAWEGQGGRNTIYF.